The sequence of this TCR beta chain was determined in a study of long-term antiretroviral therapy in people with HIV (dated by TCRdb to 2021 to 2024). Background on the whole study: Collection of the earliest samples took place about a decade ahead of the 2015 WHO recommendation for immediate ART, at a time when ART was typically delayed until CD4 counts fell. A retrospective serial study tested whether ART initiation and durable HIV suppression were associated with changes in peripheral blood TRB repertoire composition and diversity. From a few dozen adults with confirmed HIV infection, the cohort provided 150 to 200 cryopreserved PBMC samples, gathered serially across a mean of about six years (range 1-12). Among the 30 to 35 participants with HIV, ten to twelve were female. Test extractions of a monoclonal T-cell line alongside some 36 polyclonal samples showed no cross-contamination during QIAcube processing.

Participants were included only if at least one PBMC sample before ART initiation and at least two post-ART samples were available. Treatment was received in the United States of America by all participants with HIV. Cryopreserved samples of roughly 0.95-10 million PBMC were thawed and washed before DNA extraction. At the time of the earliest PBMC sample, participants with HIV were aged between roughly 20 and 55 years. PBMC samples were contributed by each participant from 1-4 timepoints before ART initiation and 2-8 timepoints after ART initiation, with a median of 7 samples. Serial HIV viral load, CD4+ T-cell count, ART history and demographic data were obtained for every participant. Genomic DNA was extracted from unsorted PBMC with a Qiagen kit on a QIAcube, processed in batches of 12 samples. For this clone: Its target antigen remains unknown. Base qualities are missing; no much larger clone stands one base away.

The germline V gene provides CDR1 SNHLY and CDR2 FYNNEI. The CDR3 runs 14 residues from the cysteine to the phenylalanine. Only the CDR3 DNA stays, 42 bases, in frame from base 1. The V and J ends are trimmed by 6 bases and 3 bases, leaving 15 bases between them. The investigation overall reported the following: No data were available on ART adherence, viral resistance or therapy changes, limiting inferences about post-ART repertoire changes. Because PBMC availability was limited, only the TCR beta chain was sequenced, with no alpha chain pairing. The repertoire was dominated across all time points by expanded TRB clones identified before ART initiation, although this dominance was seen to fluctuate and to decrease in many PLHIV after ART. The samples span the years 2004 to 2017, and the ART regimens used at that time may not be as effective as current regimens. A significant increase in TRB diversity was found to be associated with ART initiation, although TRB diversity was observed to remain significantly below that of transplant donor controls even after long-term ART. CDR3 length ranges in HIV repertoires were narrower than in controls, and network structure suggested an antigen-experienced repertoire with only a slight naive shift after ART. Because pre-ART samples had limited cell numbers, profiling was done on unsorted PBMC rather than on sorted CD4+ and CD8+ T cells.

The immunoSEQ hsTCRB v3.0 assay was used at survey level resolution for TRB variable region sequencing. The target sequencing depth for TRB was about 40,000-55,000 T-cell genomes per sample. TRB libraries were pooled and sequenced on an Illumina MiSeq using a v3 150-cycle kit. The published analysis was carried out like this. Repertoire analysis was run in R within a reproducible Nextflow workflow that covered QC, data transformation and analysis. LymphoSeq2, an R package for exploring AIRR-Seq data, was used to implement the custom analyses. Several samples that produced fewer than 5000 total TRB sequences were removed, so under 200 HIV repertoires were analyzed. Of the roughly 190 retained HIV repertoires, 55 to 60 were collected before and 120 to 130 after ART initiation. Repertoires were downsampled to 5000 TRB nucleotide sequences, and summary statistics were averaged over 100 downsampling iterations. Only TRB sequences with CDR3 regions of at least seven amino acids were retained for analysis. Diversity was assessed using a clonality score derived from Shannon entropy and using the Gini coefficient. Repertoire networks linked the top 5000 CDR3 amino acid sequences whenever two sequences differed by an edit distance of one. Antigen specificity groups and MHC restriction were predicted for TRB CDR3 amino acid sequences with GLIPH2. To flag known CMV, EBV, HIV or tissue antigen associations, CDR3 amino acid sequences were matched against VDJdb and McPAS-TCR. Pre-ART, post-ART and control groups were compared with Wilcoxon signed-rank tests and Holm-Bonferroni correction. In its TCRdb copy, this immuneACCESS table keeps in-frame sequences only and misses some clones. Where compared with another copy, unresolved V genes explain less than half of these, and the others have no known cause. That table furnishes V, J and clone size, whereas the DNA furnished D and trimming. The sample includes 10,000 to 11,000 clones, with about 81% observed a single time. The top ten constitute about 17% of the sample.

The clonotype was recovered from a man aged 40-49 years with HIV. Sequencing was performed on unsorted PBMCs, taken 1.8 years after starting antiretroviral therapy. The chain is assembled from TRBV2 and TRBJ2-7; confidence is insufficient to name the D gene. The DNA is TGTGCCAGCAGGGATCCAGGTGCAAGCTACGAGCAGTACTTC. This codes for CASRDPGASYEQYF.